This is a list of T cell receptor beta chains from one sample in a study of cytomegalovirus exposure and HLA in healthy donors. Assay: immunoSEQ multiplex PCR; the TCRdb copy retains only in-frame clones and omits some. The sample contains about 140,000 clones, almost 85% of which appear only once. The sample taken for sequencing was PBMCs. The receptors were gathered from a middle-aged woman in good health and CMV-seronegative. The CDR3 runs from the conserved cysteine through the conserved F or W. A D gene is named only where the DNA matches it firmly. Clone size, where shown, is once, few, many, or a class for clones that have expanded.

j_gene | d_gene | abundance | v_gene | CDR3aa | CDR3nt
TRBJ2-5 | . | . | TRBV7-2 | CASSVLRGLAETQYF | TGTGCCAGCAGCGTACTAAGGGGACTGGCAGAGACCCAGTACTTC
TRBJ2-7 | TRBD1 | . | TRBV2 | CASSRQGSSYEQYF | TGTGCCAGCTCACGACAGGGGAGCTCCTACGAGCAGTACTTC
TRBJ2-5 | . | . | TRBV5-8 | CASSLALPPGEQYF | TGTGCCAGCAGCTTGGCTTTACCGCCGGGGGAGCAGTACTTC
TRBJ2-7 | . | few | TRBV7-9 | CASSLLGHSYEQYF | TGTGCCAGCAGCTTATTGGGACACAGCTACGAGCAGTACTTC
TRBJ2-2 | . | . | TRBV27 | CASSLGGANTGELFF | TGTGCCAGCAGTTTAGGGGGGGCTAACACCGGGGAGCTGTTTTTT
TRBJ1-3 | . | few | TRBV5-1 | CASSPRPQGPSGNTIYF | TGCGCCAGCAGCCCGAGACCACAGGGTCCCTCTGGAAACACCATATATTTT
TRBJ1-3 | . | few | TRBV11-2 | CASSFPGASGNTIYF | TGTGCCAGCAGCTTCCCGGGAGCCTCTGGAAACACCATATATTTT
TRBJ2-1 | . | . | TRBV7-2 | CASSPLPGVYNEQFF | TGTGCCAGCAGCCCCCTTCCGGGGGTATACAATGAGCAGTTCTTC
TRBJ2-1 | . | . | TRBV1 | CTSSQDSLAGKYSSYNEQFF | TGCACCAGCAGCCAAGATTCCCTAGCGGGAAAGTATAGCTCCTACAATGAGCAGTTCTTC
TRBJ1-2 | . | . | TRBV18 | CASSPISPGFEYGYTF | TGTGCCAGCTCACCAATTTCGCCAGGTTTTGAGTATGGCTACACCTTC
TRBJ1-5 | TRBD1 | . | TRBV19 | CASSPGGSGAYSNQPQHF | TGTGCCAGTAGTCCAGGGGGTTCAGGGGCGTATAGCAATCAGCCCCAGCATTTT
TRBJ2-7 | TRBD2 | . | TRBV5-1 | CASRQLQGTRIHEQYF | TGCGCCAGCAGGCAGCTGCAAGGGACTAGGATCCACGAGCAGTACTTC
TRBJ1-2 | TRBD1 | few | TRBV28 | CATPPGQGPILSGYTF | TGTGCCACCCCTCCGGGACAGGGTCCGATTCTAAGTGGCTACACCTTC
TRBJ2-7 | TRBD1 | . | TRBV29-1 | CSVGTGFRYEQYF | TGCAGCGTCGGGACAGGGTTTAGATACGAGCAGTACTTC
TRBJ2-3 | . | . | TRBV14 | CASSPREATSTDTQYF | TGTGCCAGCAGCCCCCGGGAAGCTACTAGCACAGATACGCAGTATTTT
TRBJ2-1 | . | . | TRBV4-3 | CASSQDLSVSEQFF | TGCGCCAGCAGCCAAGACCTAAGCGTCTCTGAGCAGTTCTTC
TRBJ1-1 | . | . | TRBV7-3 | CASSSWEYRDPTEAFF | TGTGCCAGCAGCTCGTGGGAGTACAGGGACCCCACTGAAGCTTTCTTT
TRBJ2-7 | TRBD1 | . | TRBV27 | CASSLTGMSSYEQYF | TGTGCCAGCAGTTTGACAGGGATGTCCTCCTACGAGCAGTACTTC
TRBJ2-2 | . | . | TRBV6-4 | CASSDSIRTGELFF | TGTGCCAGCAGTGACTCGATCAGGACCGGGGAGCTGTTTTTT
TRBJ1-2 | . | once | TRBV4-2 | CASSQAGTPSNYGYTF | TGTGCCAGCAGCCAAGCCGGGACACCAAGTAACTATGGCTACACCTTC
TRBJ2-2 | TRBD1 | . | TRBV7-9 | CASNLPGQGTGELFF | TGTGCCAGCAACTTGCCGGGACAGGGCACCGGGGAGCTGTTTTTT
TRBJ1-2 | TRBD1 | . | TRBV7-9 | CASSLDGTVYYGYTF | TGTGCCAGCAGCTTAGACGGGACAGTCTATTATGGCTACACCTTC
TRBJ2-7 | TRBD2 | . | TRBV9 | CASSVSLAGWHEQYF | TGTGCCAGCAGCGTTTCCCTAGCGGGTTGGCACGAGCAGTACTTC
TRBJ1-5 | . | . | TRBV28 | CASIPLTYQRDQPQHF | TGTGCCAGCATCCCCTTGACTTACCAACGGGATCAGCCCCAGCATTTT
TRBJ2-1 | . | . | TRBV21-1 | CASSKGGTGQPGLAVNNEQFF | TGTGCCAGCAGCAAAGGTGGAACGGGACAGCCGGGACTAGCGGTTAACAATGAGCAGTTCTTC
TRBJ1-2 | TRBD1 | . | TRBV4-1 | CASSQGRTGDSGYTF | TGCGCCAGCAGCCAAGGGAGGACAGGGGACAGTGGCTACACCTTC
TRBJ2-2 | . | . | TRBV4-2 | CASSQDSSGAGELFF | TGTGCCAGCAGCCAAGATTCCTCAGGGGCCGGGGAGCTGTTTTTT
TRBJ1-5 | . | . | TRBV6-1 | CASSEARAATSNQPQHF | TGTGCCAGCAGTGAAGCGAGGGCAGCTACAAGCAATCAGCCCCAGCATTTT
TRBJ2-1 | TRBD2 | . | TRBV14 | CASSHDRTSGYNEQFF | TGTGCCAGCAGCCACGATAGGACTAGCGGTTACAATGAGCAGTTCTTC
TRBJ1-5 | . | . | TRBV4-2 | CASSQDRVQPQHF | TGTGCCAGCAGCCAAGATCGGGTTCAGCCCCAGCATTTT
TRBJ2-3 | . | . | TRBV5-1 | CASSLGGTDTQYF | TGCGCCAGCAGCTTGGGCGGCACGGATACGCAGTATTTT
TRBJ2-5 | TRBD1 | . | TRBV4-1 | CASSQVPGQGRETQYF | TGCGCCAGCAGCCAAGTCCCGGGACAGGGAAGAGAGACCCAGTACTTC
TRBJ2-5 | TRBD1 | once | TRBV6-5 | CASSSDRGPGETQYF | TGTGCCAGCAGTTCCGACAGGGGGCCTGGAGAGACCCAGTACTTC